The rows below give T cell receptor beta chains drawn from one sample of a study of Ad26.COV2.S vaccination and SARS-CoV-2 variants. Here immunoSEQ multiplex PCR was the method, and the copy in TCRdb shows in-frame clones only, minus some. The sample holds around 340,000 clones, approximately 86% seen once. This sample comprised peripheral blood, obtained in a trial of Ad26.COV2.S vaccine versus placebo. These receptors were collected from a person aged 18-65 years who received the Ad26.COV2.S COVID-19 vaccine or a placebo. CDR3s include the opening cysteine and the closing phenylalanine or tryptophan. Fields, in order: J gene, V gene, D gene, clone size, CDR3 DNA, CDR3 protein. The D gene is left open where the match is weak. Size is stated for part of the rows, as once, few or many counts, or as a class when the clone is expanded.

J gene: TRBJ1-1; V gene: TRBV5-1; D gene: .; clone size: .; CDR3 DNA: TGCGCCAGCAGCTTGAGAGGGGAATCGGGCACTGAAGCTTTCTTT; CDR3 protein: CASSLRGESGTEAFF
J gene: TRBJ1-1; V gene: TRBV15; D gene: .; clone size: .; CDR3 DNA: TGTGCCACCAGCAGATCTGGAGAAGTTGAAGCTTTCTTT; CDR3 protein: CATSRSGEVEAFF
J gene: TRBJ1-5; V gene: TRBV7-9; D gene: TRBD1; clone size: .; CDR3 DNA: TGTGCCAGCAGCTCCTACGGACAGGGGGCGGATCAGCCCCAGCATTTT; CDR3 protein: CASSSYGQGADQPQHF
J gene: TRBJ1-6; V gene: TRBV28; D gene: .; clone size: .; CDR3 DNA: TGTGCCAGCACCGAAGGGGGGTTTCGGTCCTATAATTCACCCCTCCACTTT; CDR3 protein: CASTEGGFRSYNSPLHF
J gene: TRBJ2-7; V gene: TRBV27; D gene: TRBD2; clone size: once; CDR3 DNA: TGTGCCAGCAGTTATGGTACTAGCGGGGGCAGTCCGTACTTC; CDR3 protein: CASSYGTSGGSPYF
J gene: TRBJ1-4; V gene: TRBV30; D gene: .; clone size: .; CDR3 DNA: TGTGCCTCCTCTGTAAATGAAAAACTGTTTTTT; CDR3 protein: CASSVNEKLFF
J gene: TRBJ1-6; V gene: TRBV30; D gene: .; clone size: once; CDR3 DNA: TGTGCCGGAACACATGAGGGCTATAATTCACCCCTCCACTTT; CDR3 protein: CAGTHEGYNSPLHF
J gene: TRBJ2-1; V gene: TRBV7-3; D gene: .; clone size: .; CDR3 DNA: TGTGCCAGCAGCCTGGCGGCCGGGAATGAGCAGTTCTTC; CDR3 protein: CASSLAAGNEQFF
J gene: TRBJ1-2; V gene: TRBV30; D gene: TRBD1; clone size: once; CDR3 DNA: TGTGCCTGGAGCCCTCCCGGGACAGATATCTTCTATGGCTACACCTTC; CDR3 protein: CAWSPPGTDIFYGYTF
J gene: TRBJ2-3; V gene: TRBV6-6; D gene: TRBD2; clone size: .; CDR3 DNA: TGTGCCAGCAGTTACCTAAGACTAGCGGCGGATACGCAGTATTTT; CDR3 protein: CASSYLRLAADTQYF
J gene: TRBJ1-1; V gene: TRBV5-1; D gene: .; clone size: few; CDR3 DNA: TGCGCCAGCAGCTTATTAGGAGGAGCAAACGCGAACACTGAAGCTTTCTTT; CDR3 protein: CASSLLGGANANTEAFF
J gene: TRBJ2-7; V gene: TRBV5-4; D gene: .; clone size: .; CDR3 DNA: TGTGCCAGCAGCTCGCCGGCTAACCCCTACGAGCAGTACTTC; CDR3 protein: CASSSPANPYEQYF
J gene: TRBJ2-7; V gene: TRBV10-2; D gene: TRBD1; clone size: .; CDR3 DNA: TGCGCCAGCAGTGAGTGGACAGGGCTCGAGCAGTACTTC; CDR3 protein: CASSEWTGLEQYF
J gene: TRBJ1-3; V gene: TRBV4-1; D gene: TRBD1; clone size: few; CDR3 DNA: TGCGCCAGCAGCCATGTCCGGGACAGCCTTGGAAACACCATATATTTT; CDR3 protein: CASSHVRDSLGNTIYF
J gene: TRBJ2-4; V gene: TRBV28; D gene: .; clone size: .; CDR3 DNA: TGTGCCAGCAGTTTACGGGGGGCGGGAAACATTCAGTACTTC; CDR3 protein: CASSLRGAGNIQYF
J gene: TRBJ2-5; V gene: TRBV7-2; D gene: TRBD2; clone size: once; CDR3 DNA: TGTGCCAGCAGCCGTCGGGGGGGGCAGCAAGAGACCCAGTACTTC; CDR3 protein: CASSRRGGQQETQYF
J gene: TRBJ1-2; V gene: TRBV7-9; D gene: .; clone size: .; CDR3 DNA: TGTGCCAGCTTCACCGGGGGCGCACCTGAAGGCTACACCTTC; CDR3 protein: CASFTGGAPEGYTF
J gene: TRBJ2-2; V gene: TRBV27; D gene: .; clone size: .; CDR3 DNA: TGTGCCAGCAGTTTTTTCAGGGGAGGCGGGGAGCTGTTTTTT; CDR3 protein: CASSFFRGGGELFF
J gene: TRBJ2-3; V gene: TRBV5-6; D gene: .; clone size: few; CDR3 DNA: TGTGCCAGCAGCTTGGGGGATACGCAGTATTTT; CDR3 protein: CASSLGDTQYF
J gene: TRBJ1-4; V gene: TRBV5-1; D gene: .; clone size: .; CDR3 DNA: TGCGCCAGCAGCTGGCGGGGAGGGGGAACTAATGAAAAACTGTTTTTT; CDR3 protein: CASSWRGGGTNEKLFF
J gene: TRBJ1-1; V gene: TRBV30; D gene: .; clone size: .; CDR3 DNA: TGTGCCTGGAGTAGAAGTGTGGTAAATGAAGCTTTCTTT; CDR3 protein: CAWSRSVVNEAFF
J gene: TRBJ2-2; V gene: TRBV3-1/TRBV3-2; D gene: .; clone size: few; CDR3 DNA: TGTGCCAGCAGTATGCGGGGGCCCACCGGGGAGCTGTTTTTT; CDR3 protein: CASSMRGPTGELFF
J gene: TRBJ1-1; V gene: TRBV5-1; D gene: .; clone size: .; CDR3 DNA: TGCGCCAGCAGCTTGGGCGGGGGGAAGGGGACTGAAGCTTTCTTT; CDR3 protein: CASSLGGGKGTEAFF
J gene: TRBJ1-2; V gene: TRBV7-2; D gene: .; clone size: few; CDR3 DNA: TGTGCCAGCAGCCCGCGGACCGCCCAGGCGAGGGGCTACACCTTC; CDR3 protein: CASSPRTAQARGYTF
J gene: TRBJ2-1; V gene: TRBV6-2/TRBV6-3; D gene: .; clone size: .; CDR3 DNA: TGTGCCAGCAGCAGGGACCAACCTGAGCAGTTCTTC; CDR3 protein: CASSRDQPEQFF
J gene: TRBJ1-4; V gene: TRBV5-4; D gene: .; clone size: .; CDR3 DNA: TGTGCCAGCAGCTTCAAGGGAGGAGGGGATGAAAAACTGTTTTTT; CDR3 protein: CASSFKGGGDEKLFF
J gene: TRBJ2-3; V gene: TRBV27; D gene: .; clone size: once; CDR3 DNA: TGTGCCAGCAGTGCGACCCCGGCCCCATCAGATACGCAGTATTTT; CDR3 protein: CASSATPAPSDTQYF
J gene: TRBJ1-1; V gene: TRBV6-6; D gene: TRBD1; clone size: .; CDR3 DNA: TGTGCCAGCAGTTACTCGGACAGGGGAATCACTGAAGCTTTCTTT; CDR3 protein: CASSYSDRGITEAFF
J gene: TRBJ2-3; V gene: TRBV5-1; D gene: .; clone size: once; CDR3 DNA: TGCGCCAGCAGCGCCCCCGGCGCAGGGGTTATGACAGATACGCAGTATTTT; CDR3 protein: CASSAPGAGVMTDTQYF
J gene: TRBJ2-7; V gene: TRBV9; D gene: .; clone size: .; CDR3 DNA: TGTGCCAGCAGCGTCGCGGGAACGGAGCAGTACTTC; CDR3 protein: CASSVAGTEQYF
J gene: TRBJ2-1; V gene: TRBV6-2/TRBV6-3; D gene: TRBD2; clone size: .; CDR3 DNA: TGTGCCAGCAGTTACGCGGGACTAGCGTCAGACAATGAGCAGTTCTTC; CDR3 protein: CASSYAGLASDNEQFF
J gene: TRBJ1-1; V gene: TRBV19; D gene: .; clone size: .; CDR3 DNA: TGTGCCAGTAGTCCCCAGGGGTTCGGCACTGAAGCTTTCTTT; CDR3 protein: CASSPQGFGTEAFF
J gene: TRBJ1-2; V gene: TRBV2; D gene: .; clone size: .; CDR3 DNA: TGTGCCAGCGCGGCATCGCAGTATGGCTACACCTTC; CDR3 protein: CASAASQYGYTF